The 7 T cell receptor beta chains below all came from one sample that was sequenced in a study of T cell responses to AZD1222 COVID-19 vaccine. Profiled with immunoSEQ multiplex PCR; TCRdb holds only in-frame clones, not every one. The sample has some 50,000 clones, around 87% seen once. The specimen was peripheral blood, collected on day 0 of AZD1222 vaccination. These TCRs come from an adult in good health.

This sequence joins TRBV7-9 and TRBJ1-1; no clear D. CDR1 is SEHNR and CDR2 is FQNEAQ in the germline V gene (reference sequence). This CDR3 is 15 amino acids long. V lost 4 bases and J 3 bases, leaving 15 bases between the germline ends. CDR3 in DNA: TGTGCCAGCAGCTCCGGCGACGCTTCCGACACTGAAGCTTTCTTT. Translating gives CASSSGDASDTEAFF.

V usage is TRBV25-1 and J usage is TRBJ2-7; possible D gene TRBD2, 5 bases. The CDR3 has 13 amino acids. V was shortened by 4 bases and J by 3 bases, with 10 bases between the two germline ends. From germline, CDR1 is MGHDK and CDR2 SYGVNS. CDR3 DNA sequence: TGTGCCAGCAGTGCACACGGGAACTACGAGCAGTACTTC. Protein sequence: CASSAHGNYEQYF.

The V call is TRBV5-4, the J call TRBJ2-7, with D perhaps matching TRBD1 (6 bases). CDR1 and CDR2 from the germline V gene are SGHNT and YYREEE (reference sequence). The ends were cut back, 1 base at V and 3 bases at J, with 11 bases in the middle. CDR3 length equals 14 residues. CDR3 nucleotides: TGTGCCAGCAGCTTGAGAGGGGGTGGCTACGAGCAGTACTTC. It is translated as CASSLRGGGYEQYF.

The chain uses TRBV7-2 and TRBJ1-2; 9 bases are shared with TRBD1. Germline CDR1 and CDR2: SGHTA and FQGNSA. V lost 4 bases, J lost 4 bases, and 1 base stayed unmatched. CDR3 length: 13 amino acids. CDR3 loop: CASSSGQGYGYTF. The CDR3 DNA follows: TGTGCCAGCAGCTCGGGACAGGGCTATGGCTACACCTTC.

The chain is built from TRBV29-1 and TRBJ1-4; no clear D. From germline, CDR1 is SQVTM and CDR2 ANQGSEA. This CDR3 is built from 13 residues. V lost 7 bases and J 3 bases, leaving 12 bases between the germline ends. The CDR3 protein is CSARGRSNEKLFF. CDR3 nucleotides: TGCAGCGCCCGGGGTCGGTCTAATGAAAAACTGTTTTTT.

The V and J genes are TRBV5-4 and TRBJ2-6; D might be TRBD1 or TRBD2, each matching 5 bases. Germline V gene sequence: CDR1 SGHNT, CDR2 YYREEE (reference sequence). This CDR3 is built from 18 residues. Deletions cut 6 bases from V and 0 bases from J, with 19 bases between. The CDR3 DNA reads TGTGCCAGCACCACGCCGGGGCAGGAAACCTCTGGGGCCAACGTCCTGACTTTC. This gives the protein CASTTPGQETSGANVLTF. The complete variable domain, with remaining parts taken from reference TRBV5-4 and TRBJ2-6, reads ETGVTQSPTHLIKTRGQQVTLRCSSQSGHNTVSWYQQALGQGPQFIFQYYREEENGRGNFPPRFSGLQFPNYSSELNVNALELDDSALYLCASTTPGQETSGANVLTFGAGSRLTVL.

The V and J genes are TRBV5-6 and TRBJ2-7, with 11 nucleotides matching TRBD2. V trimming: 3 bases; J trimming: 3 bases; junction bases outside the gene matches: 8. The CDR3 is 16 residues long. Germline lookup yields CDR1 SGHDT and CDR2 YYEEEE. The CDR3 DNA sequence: TGTGCCAGCAGCTCCAGACTAGCGGGAAACGACTACGAGCAGTACTTC. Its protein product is CASSSRLAGNDYEQYF. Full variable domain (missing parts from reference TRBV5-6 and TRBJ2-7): DAGVTQSPTHLIKTRGQQVTLRCSPKSGHDTVSWYQQALGQGPQFIFQYYEEEERQRGNFPDRFSGHQFPNYSSELNVNALLLGDSALYLCASSSRLAGNDYEQYFGPGTRLTVT.